The rows below give T cell receptor beta chains drawn from one sample of a study of blood T cell repertoires in COVID-19. The method was immunoSEQ multiplex PCR; TCRdb's version includes in-frame clones alone and lacks a portion of them. The sample consists of approximately 25,000 clones, around 91% of them appearing once. Material for sequencing was peripheral blood. The receptors derive from a woman between 55 and 75 years old with active COVID-19. CDR3s include the opening cysteine and the closing phenylalanine or tryptophan. D genes are given only for firm matches. Where a row states a size, it is once, few, many or the class of an expanded clone; other rows omit it.

CDR3nt,CDR3aa,d_gene,v_gene,j_gene,len,abundance
TGTGCCAGCTCACCCCAGACAGGGTCCCCCTACGAGCAGTACTTC,CASSPQTGSPYEQYF,TRBD1,TRBV18,TRBJ2-7,15,NA
TGTGCCATCAGTGAGTCGAGAGGAGGGGACACTGAAGCTTTCTTT,CAISESRGGDTEAFF,NA,TRBV10-3,TRBJ1-1,15,NA
TGTGCCCTCCGACGGGGAGATGGCGGGGAGCTGTTTTTT,CALRRGDGGELFF,NA,TRBV12-3/TRBV12-4,TRBJ2-2,13,NA
TGTGCCAGCAGCTTAGGACTAGCGAGTTACAATGAGCAGTTCTTC,CASSLGLASYNEQFF,TRBD2,TRBV11-3,TRBJ2-1,15,few
TGTGCCAGCAGTCCCCTCGGCTCAGGCGAGCAGTACTTC,CASSPLGSGEQYF,NA,TRBV28,TRBJ2-7,13,once
TGTGCCAGTAGTATGACGTTCGGGACGCAGTATTTT,CASSMTFGTQYF,NA,TRBV19,TRBJ2-3,12,NA
TGTGCCAGCAGCTTATCACTCGGCCAAGAGACCCAGTACTTC,CASSLSLGQETQYF,NA,TRBV7-2,TRBJ2-5,14,NA
TGTGCCAGCAGCTTAGCGGGGGGAGCAGATACGCAGTATTTT,CASSLAGGADTQYF,NA,TRBV7-2,TRBJ2-3,14,NA
TGTGCCACCAGCATCGAGCGAGGGTTTGGCTATGGCTACACCTTC,CATSIERGFGYGYTF,NA,TRBV15,TRBJ1-2,15,once
TGTGCCAGCAACTCCGGGACAGATTACTACGAGCAGTACTTC,CASNSGTDYYEQYF,TRBD1,TRBV28,TRBJ2-7,14,NA
TGTGCCAGCAGCCCCACCGGGGGGGGCAAAGGGGAGCTGTTTTTT,CASSPTGGGKGELFF,TRBD2,TRBV7-3,TRBJ2-2,15,once
TGTGCCAGCAGCCCTACGGGGGTCCGGGGTAGCGAGCAGTACTTC,CASSPTGVRGSEQYF,NA,TRBV7-6,TRBJ2-7,15,NA
TGCAGCGTCGGGACAGGGTATAGCAATCAGCCCCAGCATTTT,CSVGTGYSNQPQHF,TRBD1,TRBV29-1,TRBJ1-5,14,NA
TGTGCCAGCAGGGAGCAGGGGATAGCTAACTATGGCTACACCTTC,CASREQGIANYGYTF,NA,TRBV28,TRBJ1-2,15,once
TGTGCCAGCAGCTTCCCGGGACAACCATCCTACGAGCAGTACTTC,CASSFPGQPSYEQYF,NA,TRBV5-6,TRBJ2-7,15,NA
TGTGCCAGCTCACCACCGATCAGGGATTATGGCTACACCTTC,CASSPPIRDYGYTF,NA,TRBV18,TRBJ1-2,14,NA